Shown below are 15 T cell receptor beta chains from a single sample sequenced in a study of siplizumab effects on memory and regulatory T cells (dated by TCRdb to the late 2010s). Library preparation was by the immunoSEQ multiplex PCR assay. TCRdb mirrors the immuneACCESS table, restricted to in-frame sequences. Some clones are absent from its copies; in checked studies, under half trace to an unresolved V gene, and the reason for the others is unknown. Here the sample has 100,000 to 120,000 clones; roughly 92% occur a single time. The top ten clonotypes cover 1% to 1.5% of the sample. The sample comprised CD4+ T cells sorted from blood. The receptor set was obtained from a human donor in good health.

This chain joins TRBV7-2 and TRBJ2-6; D call uncertain. The CDR3 contains 13 residues. V lost 6 bases to trimming and J lost 1 base, with 4 bases between them. The V gene's germline CDR1 is SGHTA and CDR2 FQGNSA. CDR3 in amino acids: CASRLSGANVLTF. CDR3 in DNA: TGTGCCAGCAGACTATCTGGGGCCAACGTCCTGACTTTC.

The chain combines TRBV19 with TRBJ1-6; perhaps TRBD1 as D (6 bases). Trimming stripped 8 bases from V and 7 bases from J, with 15 bases between. CDR1 LNHDA and CDR2 SQIVND come from the germline V gene (reference sequence). The CDR3 runs 14 residues. The CDR3 DNA follows: TGTGCCAGTGGGGGCCAACCGAAAAATTCACCCCTCCACTTT. It specifies CASGGQPKNSPLHF.

The chain couples TRBV5-8 to TRBJ1-6; D is undetermined. V shed 3 bases and J shed 10 bases, with 17 bases lying between them. The CDR3 extends over 15 amino acids. Germline CDR1 is SGHTS and CDR2 is YDEGEE. The CDR3 nucleotides read TGTGCCAGCAGCTCCCGGACCCCGTCAAGGTCACCCCTCCACTTT. It specifies CASSSRTPSRSPLHF.

V is TRBV10-3 and J is TRBJ2-1; tentatively, D is TRBD2 (6 bases). This CDR3 region has 17 residues. The germline V gene encodes CDR1 ENHRY and CDR2 SYGVKD. Deletions cut 6 bases from V and 8 bases from J, with 26 bases between. The CDR3 DNA is TGTGCCATCAGGAGCCCCCTGGACGGGAGATCTAGGGATGAGCAGTTCTTC. It yields the protein CAIRSPLDGRSRDEQFF.

The CDR3 sequence is CASSQDGGKVQYF. The CDR3 region has the DNA TGCGCCAGCAGCCAAGACGGGGGGAAGGTCCAGTACTTC. This chain uses TRBV5-1 with TRBJ2-5, with 7 bases that match TRBD2. There are 13 residues in the CDR3. Germline CDR1 reads SGHRS; CDR2 reads YFSETQ. After removal of 4 bases from V and 10 bases from J, the junction contained 10 bases not matched to a gene.

The CDR3 DNA is TGTGCCAGCAGCTTAACTAACGGTATCTATGGCTACACCTTC. It yields the protein CASSLTNGIYGYTF. The chain joins TRBV7-2 to TRBJ1-2, with D unclear. V was trimmed by 2 bases and J by 4 bases, leaving 11 bases between them. CDR1 is SGHTA, CDR2 FQGNSA, per germline. This CDR3 comprises 14 residues.

V is TRBV11-3 and J is TRBJ1-2; no clear D gene. Per germline, CDR1 SGHNT and CDR2 YENEEA. The CDR3 extends over 11 amino acids. Deletions cut 1 base from V and 6 bases from J, with 3 bases between. The DNA of the CDR3 is TGTGCCAGCAGCTTAGTAGATGGCTACACCTTC. As protein: CASSLVDGYTF. Full variable domain (missing parts from reference TRBV11-3 and TRBJ1-2): EAGVVQSPRYKIIEKKQPVAFWCNPISGHNTLYWYLQNLGQGPELLIRYENEEAVDDSQLPKDRFSAERLKGVDSTLKIQPAELGDSAVYLCASSLVDGYTFGSGTRLTVV.

The gene calls are TRBV18 and TRBJ1-5; D gene uncertain. CDR1 is KGHSH and CDR2 is LQKENI in the germline V gene. V lost 2 bases and J lost 1, with 12 bases in between. The CDR3 extends over 16 amino acids. CDR3 in DNA: TGTGCCAGCTCACCAGAAAGAGGCAGCAGCAATCAGCCCCAGCATTTT. Its translation is CASSPERGSSNQPQHF.

The chain joins TRBV5-1 to TRBJ2-5; 11 nucleotides line up with TRBD2. This CDR3 is built from 18 residues. Losses at the gene ends were 4 bases for V and 2 bases for J; bases not matched to a gene: 13. Germline V gene data show CDR1 as SGHRS and CDR2 as YFSETQ. The CDR3 spells CASSRLAGLGPIQETQYF. In DNA, the CDR3 is TGCGCCAGCAGCCGACTAGCGGGACTTGGTCCGATTCAAGAGACCCAGTACTTC.

This clone has a handful of counts. The chain recombines TRBV19 with TRBJ2-2, with D perhaps TRBD2 (5 bases). The germline CDR1 and CDR2 sequences are LNHDA and SQIVND (reference sequence). Trimming removed 7 bases at V and 4 bases at J, with 16 bases between. This CDR3 has 15 residues. CDR3: CASKIGGTLTGELFF. For the CDR3, the DNA is TGTGCCAGTAAGATTGGAGGAACCCTCACCGGGGAGCTGTTTTTT.

The chain couples TRBV2 to TRBJ2-7, with 10 positions matching TRBD2. V trimming: 2 bases; J trimming: 6 bases; junction bases outside the gene matches: 1. Germline-derived CDR1 and CDR2 are SNHLY and FYNNEI. There are 13 residues in the CDR3. The CDR3 sequence: CASSELAGVEQYF. CDR3 DNA sequence: TGTGCCAGCAGTGAACTAGCGGGAGTCGAGCAGTACTTC.

The rearrangement uses TRBV5-1 and TRBJ1-4; no firm D call. CDR3 length: 14 amino acids. The germline V and J ends were trimmed by 8 bases and 7 bases, with 18 bases remaining between them. CDR1 is SGHRS and CDR2 is YFSETQ in the germline V gene. Here the CDR3 DNA reads TGCGCCAGTCGGCCGAATGCTCTCGCTGAAAAACTGTTTTTT. Its translation is CASRPNALAEKLFF.

CDR3 sequence (DNA): TGTGCCAGCAGCAGTACTAGCACAGATACGCAGTATTTT. This translates into CASSSTSTDTQYF. The chain carries TRBV6-1 and TRBJ2-3; unclear D gene. The length of the CDR3 is 13 residues. V was cut by 6 bases and J by 0 bases, with 7 bases left in between. Germline-derived CDR1 and CDR2 are MNHNS and SASEGT.

J is TRBJ1-5 and V is TRBV19; D gene unclear. CDR1 and CDR2 (germline): LNHDA, SQIVND (reference sequence). CDR3 length: 12 amino acids. V was trimmed by 9 bases and J by 11 bases, leaving 17 bases between them. CDR3 region: CASSPVGEAQHF. CDR3 nucleotides: TGTGCCAGCAGTCCGGTCGGCGAAGCCCAGCATTTT. Supplemented by reference TRBV19 and TRBJ1-5, the full variable domain reads DGGITQSPKYLFRKEGQNVTLSCEQNLNHDAMYWYRQDPGQGLRLIYYSQIVNDFQKGDIAEGYSVSREKKESFPLTVTSAQKNPTAFYLCASSPVGEAQHFGDGTRLSIL.

The chain employs TRBV10-3 and TRBJ2-1, with 11 bases fitting TRBD1. The CDR3 contains 14 residues. V was clipped by 6 bases and J by 9 bases; unmatched bases: 7. Germline V gene lookup returns CDR1 ENHRY and CDR2 SYGVKD. CDR3 in DNA: TGTGCCATCAGCCGGGACAGGGGGACCGGTGAGCAGTTCTTC. Translation: CAISRDRGTGEQFF.